This T cell receptor (beta chain) appears in the sequencing data of a study of monozygotic twins with inflammatory bowel disease. Addition of UMIs with a 6-nucleotide sample barcode was achieved by template switching. TCRdb re-called the 5' RACE reads, yielding one record per CDR3 amino acid sequence without DNA. The repertoire shows about 210,000 distinct CDR3 sequences; the top ten hold 1.5% to 2%. Points from the study as a whole: Similarity of repertoires did not differ between concordant and discordant twins, possibly from limited power.

In regard to this clonotype: Its antigen is as yet unknown.

The clonotype originates from a human donor with ulcerative colitis or Crohn's disease, or a healthy co-twin of an affected twin (not recorded which). Sequencing used blood.

The chain's CDR3 is CASRQGPYEAFF. The chain combines TRBV6-5 with TRBJ1-1; TCRdb picks TRBD1, but there is no DNA to check that call. Germline V CDR1 and CDR2: MNHEY, SVGAGI. This CDR3 region has 12 residues.